Shown below are 17 T cell receptor beta chains from a single sample sequenced in a study of read filtering for tumor transcriptome and immune sequencing. From 350 to 500 ng of RNA, a library with molecular barcoded alpha/delta and beta/gamma adaptors was made. TCRdb processed the reads anew with MiXCR; each CDR3 protein has one entry. Among some 38,000 distinct CDR3 sequences listed, 14% were seen once. The sequenced material came from a population of CD138-negative cells sorted from bone marrow. Every receptor here comes from a donor aged 40 or older with multiple myeloma.

This clonotype was picked up many times. V usage is TRBV4-1 and J usage is TRBJ2-5, with D uncertain. Trimming took 6 bases from V and 5 from J, leaving 13 bases between them. The CDR3 loop spans 13 amino acids. Germline CDR1 MGHRA, CDR2 YSYEKL. The CDR3 DNA reads as TGCGCCAGCAGTCGGCTGGTACGCGAGACCCAGTACTTC. Its translation is CASSRLVRETQYF.

There are a few counts of this clonotype. The chain uses TRBV19 and TRBJ2-3; D might be TRBD1 or TRBD2, each matching 5 bases. The CDR3 is made up of 14 amino acids. Germline CDR1 LNHDA, CDR2 SQIVND (reference sequence). Trimming shortened V by 7 bases and J by 6 bases, and 17 bases separated the two germline ends. The CDR3 sequence: CASTRDRLADTQYF. The CDR3 coding sequence is TGTGCCAGTACCCGGGACCGCCTGGCGGATACGCAGTATTTT.

There are many counts of this clonotype. The V call is TRBV12-3 or TRBV12-4, the J call TRBJ1-5; maybe TRBD1 (6 bases). The CDR3 covers 13 residues. V was shortened by 6 bases and J by 9 bases, with 15 bases between the two germline ends. CDR3 amino acids: CASSHGQSRPQHF. The DNA for the CDR3 is TGTGCCAGCAGCCACGGACAGTCGCGGCCCCAGCATTTT.

This clonotype was detected ten times or more. The chain recombines TRBV20-1 with TRBJ2-5; 8 bases map to TRBD1. CDR1 and CDR2 (germline): DFQATT, SNEGSKA (reference sequence). V dropped 0 bases and J dropped 7; count of bases not matched to a gene: 16. The CDR3 has 17 amino acids. CDR3 DNA: TGCAGTGCTAGAGATCGCCAGGACAGGGACGCGGGAAGGACCCAGTACTTC. Translated, it gives CSARDRQDRDAGRTQYF.

Many counts were recorded for this clonotype. This chain's CDR3 is CASSTNRLAGEQFF. Here the CDR3 DNA reads TGTGCCAGCAGTACTAATAGACTAGCCGGTGAGCAGTTCTTC. The chain uses TRBV2 and TRBJ2-1; 7 nucleotides align to TRBD2. The CDR3 covers 14 residues. The trim removed 5 bases at V and 9 bases at J, leaving 10 bases unmatched. CDR1 SNHLY and CDR2 FYNNEI come from the germline V gene. Filled out from reference TRBV2 and TRBJ2-1, the complete variable domain reads EPEVTQTPSHQVTQMGQEVILRCVPISNHLYFYWYRQILGQKVEFLVSFYNNEISEKSEIFDDQFSVERPDGSNFTLKIRSTKLEDSAMYFCASSTNRLAGEQFFGPGTRLTVL.

With regard to this clonotype: This may stem from a read error, because a much larger clone lies one nucleotide away. This sequence joins TRBV18 and TRBJ1-5, with D unresolved. CDR3 length equals 12 residues. V lost 0 bases, J lost 9 bases, and 6 bases lay in between. Germline lookup yields CDR1 KGHSH and CDR2 LQKENI. The CDR3, as DNA: TGTGCCAGCTCACCACCGGGTCGGCCCCAGCATTTT. Amino acid sequence: CASSPPGRPQHF.

The table lists this clonotype with many counts. V and J are TRBV5-6 and TRBJ2-3; weak D call: TRBD2 (7 bases). The CDR3 sequence is 16 residues long. CDR1 and CDR2 from the germline V gene are SGHDT and YYEEEE. V lost 4 bases and J lost 1, with 16 bases in between. CDR3 residues: CASSPPGGGRTDTQYF. CDR3 DNA sequence: TGTGCCAGCAGCCCGCCTGGCGGGGGCCGCACAGATACGCAGTATTTT.

The rearrangement links TRBV9 to TRBJ2-7; possibly TRBD2 for D (6 bases). Germline CDR1 SGDLS, CDR2 YYNGEE. The CDR3 spans 14 residues. Trimming took off 3 bases at V and 2 bases at J, with 12 bases between the two ends. CDR3 DNA sequence: TGTGCCAGCAGCGGCGGGACCGATCCCTACGAGCAGTACTTC. Translating gives CASSGGTDPYEQYF.

This clonotype occurred many times. This chain joins TRBV6-2 or TRBV6-3 and TRBJ1-5; D might be TRBD1 (5 bases). The CDR3 spans 14 residues. Trimming stripped 6 bases from V and 5 bases from J, with 14 bases between. Per germline, CDR1 MNHEY and CDR2 SVGEGT. The CDR3 loop is CASRAVGVDQPQHF. DNA of the CDR3: TGTGCCAGCAGGGCGGTAGGGGTCGATCAGCCCCAGCATTTT.

By sample share, this clonotype is medium-sized. This rearrangement joins TRBV7-9 to TRBJ2-7, with D possibly being TRBD2 (6 bases). Germline CDR1 and CDR2: SEHNR and FQNEAQ (reference sequence). V lost 6 bases and J 6 bases, leaving 15 bases between the germline ends. The CDR3 is made up of 13 amino acids. CDR3 coding DNA: TGTGCCAGCAGTGCATCCCGGGACTCCGAGCAGTACTTC. Protein: CASSASRDSEQYF.

As concerns this clonotype: One junction end does not reproduce the germline sequence, and a read error may be involved. This rearrangement joins TRBV27 to TRBJ1-3; no definite D call. Looked up from germline, CDR1 is MNHEY and CDR2 is SMNVEV (reference sequence). CDR3 length equals 11 residues. CDR3 sequence reads: CASPSGNTTYF. In DNA form, the CDR3 reads TGTGCCAGTCCATCTGGAAACACCACATATTTT.

Concerning this clonotype itself: A much larger clone sits a single nucleotide away, making a read error possible. Because it lacks the conserved phenylalanine or tryptophan at the end, this CDR3 is likely a read error. The chain employs TRBV6-1 and TRBJ2-2; D unclear. Trimming removed 0 bases from V and 7 bases from J, with 12 bases in between. CDR3 length: 15 residues. Germline values: CDR1 MNHNS, CDR2 SASEGT. The CDR3 here is CASSEALVAVGELFL. CDR3 DNA: TGTGCCAGCAGTGAAGCGCTTGTTGCGGTCGGGGAGCTGTTTCTT.

Concerning this clonotype itself: A clone one base away is much larger, so this may be a read error. The CDR3 nucleotides read TGTGCCAACAGTTTCCGGGGGCAGACCTACGAGCAGTACTTC. This sequence encodes CANSFRGQTYEQYF. The rearrangement links TRBV6-2 or TRBV6-3 to TRBJ2-7; possibly TRBD1 or TRBD2 for D (6 bases each). Germline CDR1 MNHEY, CDR2 SVGEGT. This CDR3 has 14 amino acids.

This clonotype was picked up many times. J is TRBJ2-3 and V is TRBV4-1, with TRBD2 matching 13 bases. V trimming: 1 base; J trimming: 3 bases; junction bases outside the gene matches: 1. The germline CDR1 and CDR2 sequences are MGHRA and YSYEKL. CDR3 length: 16 amino acids. CDR3 residues: CASSQGLAGGTDTQYF. In DNA form, the CDR3 reads TGCGCCAGCAGCCAAGGACTAGCGGGAGGTACAGATACGCAGTATTTT.

At least ten counts were recorded for this clonotype. The chain links TRBV6-4 to TRBJ2-4; D call uncertain. Germline V lookup: CDR1 MRHNA, CDR2 SNTAGT. The length of the CDR3 is 13 residues. Trimming shortened V by 10 bases and J by 0 bases, and 10 bases separated the two germline ends. The CDR3 DNA reads TGTGCCAACCTACCCTTAGCCAAAAACATTCAGTACTTC. This sequence encodes CANLPLAKNIQYF.

Concerning this clonotype: One end of the junction is discordant with germline, which a read error may explain. V gene TRBV7-9 combines with J gene TRBJ2-2; a possible D gene is TRBD2 (5 bases). The length of the CDR3 is 14 residues. Germline-derived CDR1 and CDR2 are SEHNR and FQNEAQ (reference sequence). This CDR3 is CAGSPMADTGELLF. The CDR3 DNA is TGTGCCGGCAGCCCCATGGCCGACACCGGGGAGCTGCTTTTT.

At least ten counts were recorded for this clonotype. V is TRBV29-1 and J is TRBJ1-2; D is undetermined. The CDR3 covers 12 residues. Trimming took 4 bases from V and 4 from J, leaving 10 bases between them. Germline lookup yields CDR1 SQVTM and CDR2 ANQGSEA. The CDR3 bases are TGCAGCGTTGTTAAAGGGATCTATGGCTACACCTTC. Protein: CSVVKGIYGYTF.